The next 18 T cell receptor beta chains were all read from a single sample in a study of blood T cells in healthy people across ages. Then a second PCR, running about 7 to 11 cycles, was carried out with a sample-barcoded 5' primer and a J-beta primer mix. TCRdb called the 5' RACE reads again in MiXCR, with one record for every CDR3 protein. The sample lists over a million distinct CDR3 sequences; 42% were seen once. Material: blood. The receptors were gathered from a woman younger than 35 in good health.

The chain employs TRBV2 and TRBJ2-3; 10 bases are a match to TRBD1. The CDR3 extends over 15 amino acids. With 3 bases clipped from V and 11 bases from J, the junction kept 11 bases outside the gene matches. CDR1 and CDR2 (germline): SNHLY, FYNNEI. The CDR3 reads CASSEGQGIANEQYF. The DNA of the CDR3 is TGTGCCAGCAGTGAGGGACAGGGGATTGCCAATGAGCAGTATTTT.

CDR3 amino acids: CASSEQTDYGYTF. The CDR3, as DNA: TGCGCCAGCAGTGAGCAGACAGACTATGGCTACACCTTC. This chain joins TRBV10-1 and TRBJ1-2; D perhaps matches TRBD1 (5 bases). The V end was cut by 2 bases, the J end by 3 bases, with 7 bases between. This CDR3 spans 13 amino acids. Germline-derived CDR1 and CDR2 are WNHNN and SYGVQD (reference sequence).

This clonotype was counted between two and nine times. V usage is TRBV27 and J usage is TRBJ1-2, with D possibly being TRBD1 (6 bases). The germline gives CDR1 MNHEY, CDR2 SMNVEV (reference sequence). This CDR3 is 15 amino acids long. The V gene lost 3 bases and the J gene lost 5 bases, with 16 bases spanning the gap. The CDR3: CASSLAGEPFYGYTF. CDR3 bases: TGTGCCAGCAGTTTGGCAGGGGAACCTTTTTATGGCTACACCTTC.

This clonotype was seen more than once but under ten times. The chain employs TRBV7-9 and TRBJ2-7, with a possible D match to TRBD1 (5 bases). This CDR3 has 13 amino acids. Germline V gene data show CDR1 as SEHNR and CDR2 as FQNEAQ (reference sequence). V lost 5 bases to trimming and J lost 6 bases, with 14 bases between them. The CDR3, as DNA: TGTGCCAGCAGCGGGGCCCGGACATTCGAGCAGTACTTC. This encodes CASSGARTFEQYF.

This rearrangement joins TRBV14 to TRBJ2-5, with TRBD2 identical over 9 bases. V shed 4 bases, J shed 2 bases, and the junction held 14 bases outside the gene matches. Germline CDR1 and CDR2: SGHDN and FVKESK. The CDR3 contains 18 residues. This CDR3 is CASSPGVAGDMIQETQYF. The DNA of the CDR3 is TGTGCCAGCAGCCCCGGGGTAGCGGGGGACATGATTCAAGAGACCCAGTACTTC.

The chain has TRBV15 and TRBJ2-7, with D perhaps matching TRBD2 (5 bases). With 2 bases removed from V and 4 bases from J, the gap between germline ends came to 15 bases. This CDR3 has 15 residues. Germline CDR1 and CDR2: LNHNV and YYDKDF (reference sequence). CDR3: CATSRQIRGGYEQYF. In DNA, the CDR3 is TGTGCCACCAGCAGACAGATACGGGGTGGATACGAGCAGTACTTC.

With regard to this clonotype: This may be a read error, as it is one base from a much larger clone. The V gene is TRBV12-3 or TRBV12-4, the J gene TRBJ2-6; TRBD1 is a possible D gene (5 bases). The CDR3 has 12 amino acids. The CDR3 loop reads CTSRDKANVLTF. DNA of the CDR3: TGTACCAGCAGGGATAAAGCCAACGTCCTGACTTTC.

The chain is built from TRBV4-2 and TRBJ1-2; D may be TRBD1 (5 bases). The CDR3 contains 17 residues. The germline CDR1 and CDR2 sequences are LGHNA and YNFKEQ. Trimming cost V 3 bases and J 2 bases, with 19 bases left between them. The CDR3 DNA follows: TGTGCCAGCAGCCACCAGCTGGCGGACAACTGGAACTATGGCTACACCTTC. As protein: CASSHQLADNWNYGYTF.

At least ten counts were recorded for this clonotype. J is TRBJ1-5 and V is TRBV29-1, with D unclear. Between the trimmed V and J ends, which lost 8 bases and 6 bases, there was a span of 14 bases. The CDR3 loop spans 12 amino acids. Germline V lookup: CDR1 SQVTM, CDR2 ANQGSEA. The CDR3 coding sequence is TGCAGCCATCCCCCCGGCGGTCAGCCCCAGCATTTT. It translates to CSHPPGGQPQHF.

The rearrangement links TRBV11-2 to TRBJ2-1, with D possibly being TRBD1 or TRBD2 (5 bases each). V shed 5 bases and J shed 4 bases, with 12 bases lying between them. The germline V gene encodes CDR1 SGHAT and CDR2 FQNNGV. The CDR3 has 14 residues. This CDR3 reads CASSPEGRYNEQFF. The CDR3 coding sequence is TGTGCCAGCAGCCCAGAGGGGCGTTACAATGAGCAGTTCTTC.

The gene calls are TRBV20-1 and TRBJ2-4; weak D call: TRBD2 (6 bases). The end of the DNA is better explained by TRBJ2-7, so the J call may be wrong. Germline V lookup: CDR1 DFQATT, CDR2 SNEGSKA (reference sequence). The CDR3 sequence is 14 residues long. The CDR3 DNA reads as TGCAGTGCTAGAGCCGGCGGGGTAGACTACGAGCAGTACTTC. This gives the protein CSARAGGVDYEQYF.

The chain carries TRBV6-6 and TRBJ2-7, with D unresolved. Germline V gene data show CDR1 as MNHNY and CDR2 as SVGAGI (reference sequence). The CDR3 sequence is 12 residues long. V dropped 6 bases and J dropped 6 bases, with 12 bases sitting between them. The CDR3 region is CASSRSGSEQYF. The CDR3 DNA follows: TGTGCCAGCAGCCGCAGTGGAAGCGAGCAGTACTTC.

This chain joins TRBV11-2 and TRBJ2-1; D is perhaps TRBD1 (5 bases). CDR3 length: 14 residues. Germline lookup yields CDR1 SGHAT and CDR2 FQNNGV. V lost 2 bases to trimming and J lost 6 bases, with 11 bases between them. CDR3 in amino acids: CASSLLTGVNEQFF. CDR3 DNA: TGTGCCAGCAGCTTACTAACAGGTGTCAATGAGCAGTTCTTC.

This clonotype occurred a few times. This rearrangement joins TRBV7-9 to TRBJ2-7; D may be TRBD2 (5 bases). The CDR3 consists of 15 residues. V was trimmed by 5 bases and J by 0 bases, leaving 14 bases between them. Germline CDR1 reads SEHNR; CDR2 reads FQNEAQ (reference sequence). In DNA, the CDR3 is TGTGCCAGCAGCATCGAGGGAGTTTCCTCCTACGAGCAGTACTTC. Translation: CASSIEGVSSYEQYF. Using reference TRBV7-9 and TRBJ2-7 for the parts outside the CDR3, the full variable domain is DTGVSQNPRHKITKRGQNVTFRCDPISEHNRLYWYRQTLGQGPEFLTYFQNEAQLEKSRLLSDRFSAERPKGSFSTLEIQRTEQGDSAMYLCASSIEGVSSYEQYFGPGTRLTVT.

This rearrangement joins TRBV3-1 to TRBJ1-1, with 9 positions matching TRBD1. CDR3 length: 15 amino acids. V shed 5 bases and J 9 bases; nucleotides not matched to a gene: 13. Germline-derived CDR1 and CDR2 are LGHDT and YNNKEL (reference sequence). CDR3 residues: CASSSVQMGTGKAFF. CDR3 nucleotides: TGTGCCAGCAGCTCCGTCCAGATGGGGACAGGGAAAGCTTTCTTT.

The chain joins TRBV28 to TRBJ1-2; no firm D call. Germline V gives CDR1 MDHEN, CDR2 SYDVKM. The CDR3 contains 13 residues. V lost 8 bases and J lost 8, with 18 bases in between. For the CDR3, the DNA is TGTGCCAGCCCGAACCCAATTGCTCGAGGCTACACCTTC. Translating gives CASPNPIARGYTF.

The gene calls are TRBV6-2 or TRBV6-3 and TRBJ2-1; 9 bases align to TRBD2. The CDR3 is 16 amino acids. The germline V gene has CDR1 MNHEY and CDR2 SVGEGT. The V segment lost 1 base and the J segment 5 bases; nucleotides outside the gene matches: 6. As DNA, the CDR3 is TGTGCCAGCAGTTACTTGTCTAGCGGGGTGAACAATGAGCAGTTCTTC. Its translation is CASSYLSSGVNNEQFF.

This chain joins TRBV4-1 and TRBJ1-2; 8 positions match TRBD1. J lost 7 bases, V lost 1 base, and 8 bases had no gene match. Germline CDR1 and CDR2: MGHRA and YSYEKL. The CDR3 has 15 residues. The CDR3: CASSQGGQVWGGYTF. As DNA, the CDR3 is TGCGCCAGCAGCCAAGGGGGACAGGTATGGGGTGGCTACACCTTC.